This T cell receptor beta chain derives from a study of cytomegalovirus exposure and HLA in healthy donors. Study-wide results and caveats: It was reportedly the case that the classifier diagnosed cytomegalovirus status with high specificity and sensitivity.

Trimming took off 5 bases at V and 8 bases at J, with 21 bases between the two ends. In germline, CDR1 is MNHEY, CDR2 SVGAGI. The CDR3 spans 15 residues. Produced via immunoSEQ multiplex PCR; TCRdb's table is partial and in-frame only. The sample includes around 230,000 clones, around 88% of them seen just once. Concerning this clone: Antigen unknown.

Sequenced sample: PBMCs. The J gene is TRBJ1-1, the V gene TRBV6-5, with D possibly being TRBD1 (5 bases). This TCR was sampled from a woman younger than 45 in good health and CMV-seropositive. This chain's CDR3 is CASSPPWTGGKEAFF. Written as DNA, the CDR3 is TGTGCCAGCAGTCCCCCCTGGACGGGGGGTAAAGAAGCTTTCTTT.